The present T cell receptor beta chain was sequenced within a study of T cell responses to AZD1222 COVID-19 vaccine. The table came from immunoSEQ multiplex PCR; TCRdb's copy has only in-frame clones and leaves some out. The sample holds approximately 140,000 clones, 90% to 95% seen once. The CDR3 extends over 14 amino acids. V was clipped by 6 bases and J by 5 bases; unmatched bases: 7. Germline values: CDR1 MNHEY, CDR2 SMNVEV (reference sequence). The chain combines TRBV27 with TRBJ1-5, with 7 bases aligning to TRBD1. This sequence originates from an adult in good health. Specimen: peripheral blood, collected on day 0 of AZD1222 vaccination. The CDR3 DNA reads TGTGCCAGCAGCCTAGACAGGGAGTATCAGCCCCAGCATTTT. The encoded protein is CASSLDREYQPQHF.